These T cell receptor beta chains were read from a single sample in a study of blood T cell repertoires in COVID-19. The table came from immunoSEQ multiplex PCR; TCRdb's copy has only in-frame clones and leaves some out. The table has over 200,000 clones, roughly 89% seen once. The sequenced sample consisted of peripheral blood. These receptors were taken from a man between 60 and 70 years old who had recovered from COVID-19. CDR3s include the opening cysteine and the closing phenylalanine or tryptophan. Fields, in order: V gene, clone size, J gene, D gene, CDR3 DNA, CDR3 protein. A D gene is named only where the DNA matches it firmly. The size of a clone is reported for some rows only, either as once, few or many, or as a class for expanded clones.

V gene: TRBV15; clone size: few; J gene: TRBJ2-5; D gene: NA; CDR3 DNA: TGTGCCACCAGCAGAGGAACTCAAGAGACCCAGTACTTC; CDR3 protein: CATSRGTQETQYF
V gene: TRBV28; clone size: once; J gene: TRBJ2-5; D gene: TRBD2; CDR3 DNA: TGTGCCAGCAGCCAAAGCGGGAGGGCAGAGAATAGGCAAGAGACCCAGTACTTC; CDR3 protein: CASSQSGRAENRQETQYF
V gene: TRBV7-3; clone size: NA; J gene: TRBJ2-1; D gene: NA; CDR3 DNA: TGTGCCAGCAGCCTGGAGGCCGGAGCCCACATGCTCTTC; CDR3 protein: CASSLEAGAHMLF
V gene: TRBV27; clone size: NA; J gene: TRBJ1-2; D gene: TRBD1; CDR3 DNA: TGTGCCAGCAGTCGTGACAGGGTTGCCGCGAACTATGGCTACACCTTC; CDR3 protein: CASSRDRVAANYGYTF
V gene: TRBV5-1; clone size: NA; J gene: TRBJ2-3; D gene: NA; CDR3 DNA: TGCGCCAGCAGCTTGCAGGACACCCGCACAGATACGCAGTATTTT; CDR3 protein: CASSLQDTRTDTQYF
V gene: TRBV11-3; clone size: NA; J gene: TRBJ2-5; D gene: NA; CDR3 DNA: TGTGCCAGCAGCCGGGGGGCGCAAGCCGGGGGAGAGACCCAGTACTTC; CDR3 protein: CASSRGAQAGGETQYF
V gene: TRBV15; clone size: NA; J gene: TRBJ2-1; D gene: TRBD1; CDR3 DNA: TGTGCCACCAGCAGAGGCGATACAGGGGTTGATGAGCAGTTCTTC; CDR3 protein: CATSRGDTGVDEQFF
V gene: TRBV5-1; clone size: NA; J gene: TRBJ2-1; D gene: TRBD2; CDR3 DNA: TGCGCCAGCAGCTTCGAGGGGACTAGGACTATGAATGAGCAGTTCTTC; CDR3 protein: CASSFEGTRTMNEQFF
V gene: TRBV25-1; clone size: NA; J gene: TRBJ2-3; D gene: TRBD2; CDR3 DNA: TGTGCCAGCAGTGAACGGACTAGCGGCACAGATACGCAGTATTTT; CDR3 protein: CASSERTSGTDTQYF
V gene: TRBV12-3/TRBV12-4; clone size: NA; J gene: TRBJ2-5; D gene: TRBD1; CDR3 DNA: TGTGCCAGCAGTATGAACAGGGGTATGGACCAGTACTTC; CDR3 protein: CASSMNRGMDQYF
V gene: TRBV30; clone size: once; J gene: TRBJ2-1; D gene: NA; CDR3 DNA: TGTGCCTGGGCCCGTCTCGCGGGCTCCTACAATGAGCAGTTCTTC; CDR3 protein: CAWARLAGSYNEQFF
V gene: TRBV5-1; clone size: few; J gene: TRBJ2-1; D gene: NA; CDR3 DNA: TGCGCCAGCAGCTTTTACGAGCTCGACAATGAGCAGTTCTTC; CDR3 protein: CASSFYELDNEQFF
V gene: TRBV5-4; clone size: NA; J gene: TRBJ2-2; D gene: NA; CDR3 DNA: TGTGCCAGCAGCTCCGGCGGAGTCGGGTCCGGGGAGCTGTTTTTT; CDR3 protein: CASSSGGVGSGELFF
V gene: TRBV7-9; clone size: NA; J gene: TRBJ2-7; D gene: NA; CDR3 DNA: TGTGCCAGCAGCTTAATCGGGACTGGACCTTTTGAGCAGTACTTC; CDR3 protein: CASSLIGTGPFEQYF
V gene: TRBV6-4; clone size: NA; J gene: TRBJ2-1; D gene: TRBD2; CDR3 DNA: TGTGCCAGCAGTAAGGGGTCTAGCGGGAGGGGTGAGCAGTTCTTC; CDR3 protein: CASSKGSSGRGEQFF
V gene: TRBV7-2; clone size: few; J gene: TRBJ2-7; D gene: TRBD1; CDR3 DNA: TGTGCCAGCAGCCCCAGGACAGGAAACGAGCAGTACTTC; CDR3 protein: CASSPRTGNEQYF
V gene: TRBV3-1/TRBV3-2; clone size: NA; J gene: TRBJ1-4; D gene: TRBD1; CDR3 DNA: TGTGCCAGCAGCCAAGTTTGGACAGGCTCAAATGAAAAACTGTTTTTT; CDR3 protein: CASSQVWTGSNEKLFF
V gene: TRBV19; clone size: NA; J gene: TRBJ1-3; D gene: NA; CDR3 DNA: TGTGCCAGTAGTATAGGACGCAAAGCAGGGTTCGGAAACACCATATATTTT; CDR3 protein: CASSIGRKAGFGNTIYF
V gene: TRBV7-9; clone size: NA; J gene: TRBJ2-1; D gene: NA; CDR3 DNA: TGTGCCAGCAGCTCCCGTTCAGCCTACAATGAGCAGTTCTTC; CDR3 protein: CASSSRSAYNEQFF
V gene: TRBV5-6; clone size: NA; J gene: TRBJ2-1; D gene: NA; CDR3 DNA: TGTGCCAGCAGCTTGGGTCCGAGCTCCTACAATGAGCAGTTCTTC; CDR3 protein: CASSLGPSSYNEQFF
V gene: TRBV4-2; clone size: NA; J gene: TRBJ2-1; D gene: TRBD2; CDR3 DNA: TGTGCCAGCAGCCAGACCCAAGCGGGGGGGATTTACAATGAGCAGTTCTTC; CDR3 protein: CASSQTQAGGIYNEQFF
V gene: TRBV6-6; clone size: NA; J gene: TRBJ2-7; D gene: TRBD1; CDR3 DNA: TGTGCCAGCAGTTACGGACAGGGGGGGGACGAGCAGTACTTC; CDR3 protein: CASSYGQGGDEQYF
V gene: TRBV30; clone size: NA; J gene: TRBJ2-2; D gene: NA; CDR3 DNA: TGTGCCAAAAGCAGGGAACCCAACACCGGGGAGCTGTTTTTT; CDR3 protein: CAKSREPNTGELFF
V gene: TRBV5-1; clone size: once; J gene: TRBJ2-1; D gene: TRBD1; CDR3 DNA: TGCGCCAGCAGGGGGACAGGGAAAGTTTACAATGAGCAGTTCTTC; CDR3 protein: CASRGTGKVYNEQFF
V gene: TRBV2; clone size: NA; J gene: TRBJ2-1; D gene: TRBD1; CDR3 DNA: TGTGCCAGCAGTTACAGGGGGCTGGGAGACAATGAGCAGTTCTTC; CDR3 protein: CASSYRGLGDNEQFF
V gene: TRBV18; clone size: NA; J gene: TRBJ1-3; D gene: TRBD1; CDR3 DNA: TGTGCCAGCTCAACGGGACAGTCTTCTGGAAACACCATATATTTT; CDR3 protein: CASSTGQSSGNTIYF
V gene: TRBV7-6; clone size: NA; J gene: TRBJ2-1; D gene: TRBD2; CDR3 DNA: TGTGCCAGCAGCTCACGCGGGGGGATCTACAATGAGCAGTTCTTC; CDR3 protein: CASSSRGGIYNEQFF
V gene: TRBV3-1/TRBV3-2; clone size: NA; J gene: TRBJ1-3; D gene: NA; CDR3 DNA: TGTGCCAGCAGCCAAGGTTGGATGGGCCGAAACACCATATATTTT; CDR3 protein: CASSQGWMGRNTIYF
V gene: TRBV28; clone size: once; J gene: TRBJ1-2; D gene: TRBD1; CDR3 DNA: TGTGCCGTCCAGCACCCCGGGGACAGTACCCAAAACTATGGCTACACCTTC; CDR3 protein: CAVQHPGDSTQNYGYTF
V gene: TRBV5-5; clone size: few; J gene: TRBJ2-5; D gene: TRBD2; CDR3 DNA: TGTGCCAGCAGCCAGCAGGTCGGGGGGGCCCGAGAGACCCAGTACTTC; CDR3 protein: CASSQQVGGARETQYF
V gene: TRBV7-2; clone size: NA; J gene: TRBJ2-2; D gene: NA; CDR3 DNA: TGTGCCAGCAGCTTATTCGACAGAAACACCGGGGAGCTGTTTTTT; CDR3 protein: CASSLFDRNTGELFF
V gene: TRBV11-1; clone size: NA; J gene: TRBJ2-3; D gene: TRBD2; CDR3 DNA: TGTGCCAGCAGGTCGACTAGCGGGAGAACAGATACGCAGTATTTT; CDR3 protein: CASRSTSGRTDTQYF
V gene: TRBV28; clone size: NA; J gene: TRBJ2-1; D gene: NA; CDR3 DNA: TGTGCCAGCACATTTTACAGCTCTAATGAGCAGTTCTTC; CDR3 protein: CASTFYSSNEQFF
V gene: TRBV28; clone size: NA; J gene: TRBJ2-7; D gene: TRBD2; CDR3 DNA: TGTGCCAGCAGTTTTTCCGGGACTAGCCTCTTCGAGCAGTACTTC; CDR3 protein: CASSFSGTSLFEQYF
V gene: TRBV19; clone size: NA; J gene: TRBJ1-5; D gene: NA; CDR3 DNA: TGTGCCAGTAGTACAGGTCACAATCAGCCCCAGCATTTT; CDR3 protein: CASSTGHNQPQHF
V gene: TRBV14; clone size: once; J gene: TRBJ2-3; D gene: NA; CDR3 DNA: TGTGCCAGCAGCCCCTCCCTAGATACGCAGTATTTT; CDR3 protein: CASSPSLDTQYF
V gene: TRBV29-1; clone size: NA; J gene: TRBJ1-5; D gene: TRBD1; CDR3 DNA: TGCAGCGTTGAAATTACAGGGGCGGGGCCCCAGCATTTT; CDR3 protein: CSVEITGAGPQHF
V gene: TRBV15; clone size: few; J gene: TRBJ2-5; D gene: NA; CDR3 DNA: TGTGCCACCAGCAGGCCAGGGAGGAGCGAGACCCAGTACTTC; CDR3 protein: CATSRPGRSETQYF
V gene: TRBV27; clone size: NA; J gene: TRBJ2-1; D gene: TRBD2; CDR3 DNA: TGTGCCAGCAGTCCCCCCCCGGGACTAGGAATGGAGCAGTTCTTC; CDR3 protein: CASSPPPGLGMEQFF
V gene: TRBV10-3; clone size: NA; J gene: TRBJ2-5; D gene: NA; CDR3 DNA: TGTGCCATCAGTGAGTCCGATACAGAGGGGACCCAGTACTTC; CDR3 protein: CAISESDTEGTQYF
V gene: TRBV4-3; clone size: NA; J gene: TRBJ2-7; D gene: TRBD2; CDR3 DNA: TGCGCCAGCAGCCAAGGGGGGGGTCCCTACGAGCAGTACTTC; CDR3 protein: CASSQGGGPYEQYF
V gene: TRBV19; clone size: NA; J gene: TRBJ1-5; D gene: TRBD1; CDR3 DNA: TGTGCCAGTAGTAAAAGGGGACAGGGGCTGGGGAATCAGCCCCAGCATTTT; CDR3 protein: CASSKRGQGLGNQPQHF
V gene: TRBV5-1; clone size: NA; J gene: TRBJ1-2; D gene: TRBD1; CDR3 DNA: TGCGCCAGCAGCTTGGACGTGACAGGGACCCTCGGCTACACCTTC; CDR3 protein: CASSLDVTGTLGYTF
V gene: TRBV10-3; clone size: NA; J gene: TRBJ1-1; D gene: NA; CDR3 DNA: TGTGCCATCAGTGAGTCCGGGGGATTTAACACTGAAGCTTTCTTT; CDR3 protein: CAISESGGFNTEAFF
V gene: TRBV9; clone size: NA; J gene: TRBJ2-3; D gene: NA; CDR3 DNA: TGTGCCAGCAGCGTTCTTCAGAGCACAGATACGCAGTATTTT; CDR3 protein: CASSVLQSTDTQYF
V gene: TRBV19; clone size: NA; J gene: TRBJ2-5; D gene: TRBD1; CDR3 DNA: TGTGCCAGTAGTCGGACAGGGGGGCTTCAAGAGACCCAGTACTTC; CDR3 protein: CASSRTGGLQETQYF